This TCR beta chain is from a study of human T cells and chemical hapten exposure. The time point: pre-sensitization, week 0. Treatment denoted: therapeutic diphenylcyclopropenone sensitization with weekly scalp DPC. This CDR3 has 12 residues. Deletions cut 6 bases from V and 1 base from J, with 6 bases between. CDR1 and CDR2 from the germline V gene are MNHEY and SVGAGI. This clonotype was counted at least ten times. TCRdb independently ran MiXCR on the RACE reads; one entry per CDR3 protein. The sample lists 350,000 to 450,000 distinct CDR3 sequences; 5.1% were seen once. Sequenced here: whole blood, sampled in connection with sensitization to the hapten diphenylcyclopropenone (DPC). The clonotype originates from a woman aged 50 to 60 with alopecia areata. Some clones in this sample may be carry-over from other donors' samples. The chain has TRBV6-5 and TRBJ1-1; D gene unclear. The CDR3 DNA reads TGTGCCAGCAGAAGGCGGAACACTGAAGCTTTCTTT. Translation gives CASRRRNTEAFF.